The source of this TCR beta chain is a study of blood T cells in healthy people across ages (dated by TCRdb to between 2015 and 2016). Study-wide context: In model experiments, roughly one uniquely barcoded TCR beta cDNA molecule per two T cells was captured by template switching. To track age-related changes in TCR beta repertoire diversity, the study relied on deep sequencing normalized with unique cDNA molecular identifiers. Four age groups were formed from the donors: young (average approximately 15 years), middle-aged (just under 40), aged (roughly 58) and long-lived (less than 85). The study analyzed two additional independent replicas of 1 million unique cDNA reads from the same blood draw for two donors, one aged 18 to 29 and one aged 80 or older. Study-level results and caveats: Estimates of total diversity based on one million sequenced T cells were regarded as lower bounds and as underestimates. Bulk unsorted PBMC profiling prevented conclusive comparison of naive and antigen-experienced compartments. The long-lived group showed more naive CD4+ T cells, fewer expanded clones and increased TCR diversity than the aged group, suggesting age selection. There was a strong correlation between observed TCR beta diversity and the percentage of naive T cells measured by flow cytometry. As age increased, observed TCR beta diversity per million T cells dropped in a roughly linear way, and a significant reduction was already evident by age approximately 40. Because donor CMV infection status was unknown, age-related changes in expanded clonotypes were potentially confounded.

Donors were 39 systemically healthy Caucasian individuals from Russia aged 6 to 90 years. Each donor gave ten milliliters of peripheral blood, collected into EDTA-treated Vacutainer tubes. Ficoll-Paque density-gradient centrifugation was used to isolate PBMCs, with at least 6.5 million per sample. Trizol reagent was used to extract total RNA from PBMCs, with at least 6 micrograms per sample. The percentages of naive CD45RAhigh/CD27high T cells were determined by flow cytometry on a PBMC aliquot from every donor. On this clonotype itself: The antigen it binds to is not known. No base quality values were provided; no much bigger clone lies one nucleotide off.

Trimming at the junction amounts to 5 bases on V and 4 bases on J, and the germline ends lie 14 bases apart. CDR1 and CDR2 are drawn from the germline V gene: MNHEY, SVGAGI. From its cysteine to its phenylalanine, the CDR3 spans 14 amino acids. Of all the DNA, just the CDR3 is kept, 42 bases in frame from base 1. Libraries were made using 5' RACE. The sequencer listed for this sample is Illumina HiSeq 2500. A second PCR of roughly 6 to 11 cycles was run with a J-beta primer mix and a sample-barcoded 5' primer. A unique molecular identifier was introduced onto each TCR beta cDNA molecule by a template-switch 5' adaptor carrying 12 random nucleotides. At least 3 million CDR3-containing paired-end reads were obtained from each sample. The Mint cDNA synthesis kit, primed by a TRBC-specific oligonucleotide, was used to synthesize first-strand cDNA from all RNA. Following uracil-DNA glycosylase treatment, a first 18-cycle PCR with universal primers M1SS and BC2_uni_R was performed on all cDNA. The published analysis was carried out like this. Normalization of each sample was performed by random selection of 1 million high-quality reads, each carrying a distinct molecular identifier. Reads with shared molecular identifiers were discarded instead of being binned into consensus sequences. MiTCR, run with a Q25 quality threshold and the strictest error-elimination algorithm, handled CDR3 identification, clonotype clustering and error correction. A nonparametric unseen species model with Euler transformation was used to estimate a lower bound on total TCR beta diversity. TCRdb trimmed the raw reads at Q25, called clones with MiXCR and kept productive beta chains. Duplicate CDR3 protein sequences are folded into a single record with the most common DNA and genes. The V and J calls come from TCRdb's annotation, not from the publication. This sample is represented by fewer than 1,200,000 distinct CDR3 sequences; approximately 26% of them were singletons. The ten largest clones represent around 0.75% of the sample.

These data were also filed under a second study, of T cells of mothers and their children. From the second report: The donors were nine systemically healthy Caucasian individuals, made up of three mothers and their six children. cDNA synthesis consumed the entire amount of extracted RNA, loaded at approximately 1.6 ug RNA in each 15 ul reaction. In the second PCR, the M1S primer added sample barcodes and 2-4 random nucleotides. Over 8 million TCR beta CDR3 reads were obtained for each mother, and around 3 million reads were obtained for each child. Thymic selection shapes the output of TCR recombination in a similar way in related and unrelated pairs, and inherited differences have a minor effect. Normalized repertoire overlap was always found to be slightly, but never significantly, higher in related mother-child pairs than in unrelated mother-child pairs. No persistent microchimeric T cell clones were detected, at a sensitivity of 90 to 100 clones per million clonotypes. To look for features that set related mother-child pairs apart from unrelated individuals, the researchers ran deep NGS to compare the TCR beta repertoires of mothers and children. Mothers averaged about 37 +/- 4 years of age and children averaged roughly 12 +/- 4 years. Libraries were sequenced on Illumina HiSeq 2000 with 100+100 nt paired-end reads after adapter ligation with NEBNext reagents. To prevent cross-contamination, the mother and child libraries were prepared one month apart and sequenced in separate runs. For each donor, somewhere between about 500,000 and 2,300,000 distinct TCR beta clonotypes were identified. Naive TCR beta clonotypes were estimated from low-frequency clonotypes matched to each donor's FACS-determined naive share, without sorting.

The sample comprised blood. Recombination joined TRBV6-5 with TRBJ1-1, with the identity of the D gene unclear. This receptor was obtained from a girl aged 2 to 10 in good health. The DNA is TGTGCCAGCAGTCATCCAACACCCGGCACTGAAGCTTTCTTT. This gives the protein CASSHPTPGTEAFF.